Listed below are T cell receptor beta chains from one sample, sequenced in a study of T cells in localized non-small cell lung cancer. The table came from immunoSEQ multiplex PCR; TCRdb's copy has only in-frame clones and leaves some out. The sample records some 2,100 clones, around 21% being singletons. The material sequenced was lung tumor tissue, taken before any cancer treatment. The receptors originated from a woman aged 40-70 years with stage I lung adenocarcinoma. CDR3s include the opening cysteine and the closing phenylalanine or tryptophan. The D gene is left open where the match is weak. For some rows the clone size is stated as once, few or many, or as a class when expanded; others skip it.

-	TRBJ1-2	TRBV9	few	CASSVGGQTNYGYTF	TGTGCCAGCAGCGTAGGGGGGCAGACTAACTATGGCTACACCTTC
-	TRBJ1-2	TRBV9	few	CASSVDGGNYGYTF	TGTGCCAGCAGCGTAGATGGGGGAAACTATGGCTACACCTTC
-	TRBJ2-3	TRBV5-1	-	CASSLGQYGTDTQYF	TGCGCCAGCAGCTTGGGACAGTACGGCACAGATACGCAGTATTTT
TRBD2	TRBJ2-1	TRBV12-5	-	CASGPGTSGDNEQFF	TGTGCTAGTGGTCCCGGGACTAGCGGCGACAATGAGCAGTTCTTC
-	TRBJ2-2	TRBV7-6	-	CASSLMRKNTGELFF	TGTGCCAGCAGCTTAATGCGGAAGAACACCGGGGAGCTGTTTTTT
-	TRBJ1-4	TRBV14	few	CASSPTREGKLFF	TGTGCCAGCAGCCCCACCAGGGAGGGAAAACTGTTTTTT
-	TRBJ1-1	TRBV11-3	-	CASRIVRSNTEAFF	TGTGCCAGCAGGATCGTCCGGTCGAACACTGAAGCTTTCTTT
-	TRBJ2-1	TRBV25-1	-	CASSALGIGAYNEQFF	TGTGCCAGCAGTGCCCTAGGGATAGGTGCCTACAATGAGCAGTTCTTC
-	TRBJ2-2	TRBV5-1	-	CASSPSTGNTGELFF	TGCGCCAGCAGCCCGAGCACAGGGAACACCGGGGAGCTGTTTTTT
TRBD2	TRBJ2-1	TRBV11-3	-	CASSNPGLAGGMPYNEQFF	TGTGCCAGCAGTAATCCGGGACTAGCGGGGGGCATGCCCTACAATGAGCAGTTCTTC
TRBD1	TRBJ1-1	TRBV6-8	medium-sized	CASRRTGTEAFF	TGTGCCAGCAGGCGGACAGGGACTGAAGCTTTCTTT
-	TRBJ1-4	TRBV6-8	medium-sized	CASRTAGPSNEKLFF	TGTGCCAGCAGAACCGCAGGGCCCTCTAATGAAAAACTGTTTTTT
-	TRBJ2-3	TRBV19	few	CASSINSPTDTQYF	TGTGCCAGTAGTATAAACAGCCCCACAGATACGCAGTATTTT
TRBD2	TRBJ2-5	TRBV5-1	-	CASSLNIPSGGHLTQYF	TGCGCCAGCAGCTTGAATATTCCTAGCGGGGGCCATTTGACCCAGTACTTC
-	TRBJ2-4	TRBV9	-	CASSETGIRDIQYF	TGTGCCAGCAGTGAAACAGGGATCCGGGACATTCAGTACTTC
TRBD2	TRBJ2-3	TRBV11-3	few	CASSLAGLTDTQYF	TGTGCCAGCTCACTAGCGGGACTCACAGATACGCAGTATTTT